The 10 T cell receptor beta chains listed next were all sequenced from one sample in a study of blood T cells in healthy people across ages. PCR was performed a second time for roughly 7 to 11 cycles using a sample-barcoded 5' primer and a J-beta primer mix. A single record per CDR3 protein comes from TCRdb applying MiXCR to the 5' RACE reads. The table lists roughly 1,100,000 distinct CDR3 sequences, approximately 26% of them singletons, with around 0.75% in the top ten. These data were also filed under a second study, of T cells of mothers and their children.

The material sequenced was blood. The source of these receptors is a girl aged 2-15 years in good health.

This rearrangement joins TRBV29-1 to TRBJ2-7; D not resolved. V lost 4 bases, J lost 3 bases, and 10 bases lay in between. The CDR3 runs to 12 residues. CDR1 and CDR2 from the germline V gene are SQVTM and ANQGSEA. As DNA, the CDR3 is TGCAGCGTTGTAATGGGGTTCTACGAGCAGTACTTC. Translated: CSVVMGFYEQYF.

The CDR3 loop is CSAGISGANVLTF. The CDR3 nucleotides are TGCAGTGCTGGGATCTCTGGGGCCAACGTCCTGACTTTC. V gene TRBV20-1 combines with J gene TRBJ2-6; D uncertain. Trimming pared 5 bases from V and 0 bases from J, leaving 5 bases between. Germline lookup yields CDR1 DFQATT and CDR2 SNEGSKA (reference sequence). This CDR3 contains 13 residues.

This clonotype was detected only a few times. This chain connects TRBV24-1 to TRBJ2-5, with D perhaps matching TRBD1 or TRBD2 (5 bases each). CDR3 size: 12 residues. Trimming shortened V by 11 bases and J by 1 base, and 10 bases separated the two germline ends. Germline-derived CDR1 and CDR2 are KGHDR and SFDVKD. The CDR3 protein is CAIAGSQETQYF. In DNA form, the CDR3 reads TGTGCCATCGCAGGGAGCCAAGAGACCCAGTACTTC.

The rearrangement joins TRBV14 to TRBJ2-5; no definite D call. V shed 0 bases and J shed 3 bases, with 14 bases lying between them. Germline V gene sequence: CDR1 SGHDN, CDR2 FVKESK. There are 16 residues in the CDR3. CDR3 loop: CASSQDNRAAKETQYF. The CDR3 nucleotides are TGTGCCAGCAGCCAAGACAATCGGGCGGCTAAAGAGACCCAGTACTTC.

V and J are TRBV5-6 and TRBJ1-1; D may be TRBD1 (5 bases). V was shortened by 2 bases and J by 7 bases, with 9 bases between the two germline ends. Germline loops: CDR1 SGHDT, CDR2 YYEEEE. This CDR3 region has 12 residues. The CDR3 is CASSFSDSEAFF. The CDR3 bases are TGTGCCAGCAGCTTTTCAGACAGTGAAGCTTTCTTT.

The rearrangement joins TRBV20-1 to TRBJ2-5; the match to TRBD2 covers 8 bases. V trimming: 3 bases; J trimming: 2 bases; junction bases outside the gene matches: 17. The CDR3 has 18 amino acids. From germline, CDR1 is DFQATT and CDR2 SNEGSKA (reference sequence). The CDR3 spells CSASFRYGASGRQETQYF. Written as DNA, the CDR3 is TGCAGTGCTAGTTTCCGTTACGGAGCTAGCGGGCGACAAGAGACCCAGTACTTC.

This clonotype was counted at least ten times. The rearrangement joins TRBV7-9 to TRBJ2-5; 7 bases map to TRBD1. The V gene's germline CDR1 is SEHNR and CDR2 FQNEAQ (reference sequence). This CDR3 is 14 amino acids long. V gave up 2 bases and J gave up 1 base; unmatched junction bases: 1. CDR3 nucleotides: TGTGCCAGCAGCTTACCAGGGGGCCAAGAGACCCAGTACTTC. Its protein product is CASSLPGGQETQYF.

This clonotype occurred a few times. The gene calls are TRBV7-2 and TRBJ1-2; D is possibly TRBD1 (6 bases). The CDR3 is made up of 14 amino acids. Germline loops: CDR1 SGHTA, CDR2 FQGNSA. V lost 3 bases and J 7 bases, leaving 15 bases between the germline ends. The CDR3 nucleotides read TGTGCCAGCAGCTTTACAGGGAAGGCTATTGGCTACACCTTC. Encoded protein: CASSFTGKAIGYTF.

The table lists this clonotype with a few counts. The chain employs TRBV28 and TRBJ1-5, with 7 nucleotides matching TRBD1. Trimming at V came to 4 bases and at J to 1 base, leaving 13 bases not matched to a gene. The germline gives CDR1 MDHEN, CDR2 SYDVKM. The CDR3 runs to 18 residues. CDR3 residues: CASSYIMQGRGSNQPQHF. CDR3 DNA: TGTGCCAGCAGTTATATTATGCAAGGCAGGGGGAGCAATCAGCCCCAGCATTTT.

The chain links TRBV7-9 to TRBJ1-3; D unresolved. The germline V and J ends were trimmed by 3 bases and 0 bases, with 12 bases remaining between them. Germline V gives CDR1 SEHNR, CDR2 FQNEAQ (reference sequence). The length of the CDR3 is 16 residues. CDR3 nucleotide sequence: TGTGCCAGCAGCTTGGAGGGCCTGAGCTCTGGAAACACCATATATTTT. This sequence encodes CASSLEGLSSGNTIYF. Full variable domain (missing parts from reference TRBV7-9 and TRBJ1-3): DTGVSQNPRHKITKRGQNVTFRCDPISEHNRLYWYRQTLGQGPEFLTYFQNEAQLEKSRLLSDRFSAERPKGSFSTLEIQRTEQGDSAMYLCASSLEGLSSGNTIYFGEGSWLTVV.